The entry below gives a single T cell receptor beta chain sequence along with its context. Its antigen is undetermined. The table came from immunoSEQ multiplex PCR; TCRdb's copy has only in-frame clones and leaves some out. The table lists over 55,000 clones, almost 90% of them singletons. The V end was cut by 4 bases, the J end by 0 bases, with 4 bases between. The germline gives CDR1 GTSNPN, CDR2 SVGIG (reference sequence). The CDR3 runs 12 residues. The data originate from a study of T cells in localized non-small cell lung cancer. Study findings and constraints: Detection in adjacent lung was observed for a median around 50 of the top 100 tumor clones. A raised T cell density in blood coincided with lengthier overall survival.

The TCR sequence derives from a woman aged 35-75 years with stage I lung adenocarcinoma. The J gene is TRBJ1-3, the V gene TRBV30; unclear D gene. The specimen comprised peripheral blood, sampled before any cancer treatment. Here the CDR3 reads CAWTVSGNTIYF. The DNA of the CDR3 is TGTGCCTGGACAGTCTCTGGAAACACCATATATTTT.